This T cell receptor (beta chain) came from a study of blood T cell repertoires in COVID-19. The wider study: Material from acute and convalescent COVID-19 was sourced from the United States, Italy and Spain. PBMCs, B-cell-depleted T cells, or T cells provided the cDNA or gDNA that made up the material.

Germline CDR1 and CDR2: MNHNS and SASEGT. The CDR3 length is 18 residues. V was pared by 4 bases and J by 2 bases, with 24 bases between. Per the original methods: How many nucleated cells were present was estimated from reference gene primer amplification. TCRdb's copy holds only in-frame clones and misses some; the assay was immunoSEQ multiplex PCR. For V, J and clone size, that table is used; D and trimming come from the DNA. The sample comprises over 55,000 clones, about 93% of which are singletons, and around 9% rests with the top ten. Sequences were obtained from peripheral blood. The receptor's source is a human donor in a cohort sampled during active COVID-19. This chain uses TRBV6-1 with TRBJ2-7; tentative D call: TRBD2 (6 bases). The CDR3 DNA sequence: TGTGCCAGCAGTGCCTTCGAGACGGGGGATTTGATCGCCTACGAGCAGTACTTC. This codes for CASSAFETGDLIAYEQYF.